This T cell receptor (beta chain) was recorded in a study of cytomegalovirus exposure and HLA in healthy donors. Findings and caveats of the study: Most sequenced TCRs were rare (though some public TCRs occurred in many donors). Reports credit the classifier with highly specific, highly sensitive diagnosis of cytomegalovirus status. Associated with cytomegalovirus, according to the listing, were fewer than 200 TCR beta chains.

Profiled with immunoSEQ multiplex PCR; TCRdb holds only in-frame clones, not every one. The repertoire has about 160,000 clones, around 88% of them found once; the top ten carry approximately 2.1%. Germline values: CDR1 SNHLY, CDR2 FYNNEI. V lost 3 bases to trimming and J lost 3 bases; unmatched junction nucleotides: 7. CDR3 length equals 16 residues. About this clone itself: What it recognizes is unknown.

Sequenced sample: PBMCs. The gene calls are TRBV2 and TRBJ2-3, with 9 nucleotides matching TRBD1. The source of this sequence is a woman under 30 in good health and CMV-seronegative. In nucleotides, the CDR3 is TGTGCCAGCAGTGACTTCCGGGACAGGGAGACAGATACGCAGTATTTT. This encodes CASSDFRDRETDTQYF.